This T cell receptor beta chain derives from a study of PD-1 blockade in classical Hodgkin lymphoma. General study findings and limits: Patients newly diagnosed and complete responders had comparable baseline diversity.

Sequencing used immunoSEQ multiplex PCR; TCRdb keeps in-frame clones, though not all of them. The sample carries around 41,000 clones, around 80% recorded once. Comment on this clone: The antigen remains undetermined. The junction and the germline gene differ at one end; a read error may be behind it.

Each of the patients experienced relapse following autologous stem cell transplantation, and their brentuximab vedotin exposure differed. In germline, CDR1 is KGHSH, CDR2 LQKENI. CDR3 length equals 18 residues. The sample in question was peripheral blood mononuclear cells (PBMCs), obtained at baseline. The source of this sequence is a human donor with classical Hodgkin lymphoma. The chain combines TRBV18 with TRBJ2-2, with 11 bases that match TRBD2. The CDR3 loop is CASSPQLGTSGNTGELFF. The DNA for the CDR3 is TGTGCCAGCTCCCCACAACTGGGGACTAGCGGGAACACCGGGGAGCTGTTTTTT. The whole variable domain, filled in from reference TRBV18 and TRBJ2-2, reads NAGVMQNPRHLVRRRGQEARLRCSPMKGHSHVYWYRQLPEEGLKFMVYLQKENIIDESGMPKERFSAEFPKEGPSILRIQQVVRGDSAAYFCASSPQLGTSGNTGELFFGEGSRLTVL.